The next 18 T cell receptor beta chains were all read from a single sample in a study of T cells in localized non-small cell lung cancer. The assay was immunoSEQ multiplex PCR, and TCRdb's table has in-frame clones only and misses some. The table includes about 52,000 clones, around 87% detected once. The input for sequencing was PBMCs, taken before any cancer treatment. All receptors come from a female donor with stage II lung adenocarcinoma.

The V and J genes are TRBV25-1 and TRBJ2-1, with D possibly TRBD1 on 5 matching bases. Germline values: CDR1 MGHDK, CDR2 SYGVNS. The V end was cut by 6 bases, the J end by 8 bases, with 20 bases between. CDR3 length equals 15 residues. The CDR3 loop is CASREGQGVWDEQFF. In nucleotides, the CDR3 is TGTGCCAGCAGGGAAGGCCAGGGTGTATGGGATGAGCAGTTCTTC.

Written as DNA, the CDR3 is TGTGCCAGCAGCTTAAACGCACAGTCCCAGTACTTC. Its translation: CASSLNAQSQYF. This chain links TRBV7-8 with TRBJ2-5; D not certain. Germline V gives CDR1 SGHVS, CDR2 FQNEAQ. The CDR3 consists of 12 residues. The ends were cut back, 2 bases at V and 9 bases at J, with 10 bases in the middle.

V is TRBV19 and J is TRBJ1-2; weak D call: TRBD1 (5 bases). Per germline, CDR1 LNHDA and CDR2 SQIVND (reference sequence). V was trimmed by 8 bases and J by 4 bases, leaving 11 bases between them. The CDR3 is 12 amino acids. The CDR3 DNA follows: TGTGCCAGTTCGACAGCCGCCTATGGCTACACCTTC. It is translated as CASSTAAYGYTF. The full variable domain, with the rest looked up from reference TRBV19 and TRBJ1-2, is DGGITQSPKYLFRKEGQNVTLSCEQNLNHDAMYWYRQDPGQGLRLIYYSQIVNDFQKGDIAEGYSVSREKKESFPLTVTSAQKNPTAFYLCASSTAAYGYTFGSGTRLTVV.

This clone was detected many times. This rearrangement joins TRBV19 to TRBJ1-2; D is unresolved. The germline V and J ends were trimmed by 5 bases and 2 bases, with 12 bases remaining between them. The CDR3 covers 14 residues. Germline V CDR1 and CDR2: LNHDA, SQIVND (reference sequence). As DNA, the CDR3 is TGTGCCAGTAGTGCACAGAGGGCAAACTATGGCTACACCTTC. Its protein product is CASSAQRANYGYTF. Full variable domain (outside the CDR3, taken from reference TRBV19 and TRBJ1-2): DGGITQSPKYLFRKEGQNVTLSCEQNLNHDAMYWYRQDPGQGLRLIYYSQIVNDFQKGDIAEGYSVSREKKESFPLTVTSAQKNPTAFYLCASSAQRANYGYTFGSGTRLTVV.

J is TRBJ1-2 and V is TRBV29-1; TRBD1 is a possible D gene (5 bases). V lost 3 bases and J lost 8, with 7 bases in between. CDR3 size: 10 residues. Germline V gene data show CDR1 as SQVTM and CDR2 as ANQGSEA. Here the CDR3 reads CSVESGGYTF. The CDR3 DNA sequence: TGCAGCGTTGAGTCAGGGGGCTACACCTTC.

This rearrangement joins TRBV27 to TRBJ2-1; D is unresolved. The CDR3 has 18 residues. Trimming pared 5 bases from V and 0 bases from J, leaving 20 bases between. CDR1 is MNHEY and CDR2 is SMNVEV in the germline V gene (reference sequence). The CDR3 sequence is CASSPNWVEASSYNEQFF. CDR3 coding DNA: TGTGCCAGCAGTCCAAATTGGGTCGAAGCAAGCTCCTACAATGAGCAGTTCTTC.

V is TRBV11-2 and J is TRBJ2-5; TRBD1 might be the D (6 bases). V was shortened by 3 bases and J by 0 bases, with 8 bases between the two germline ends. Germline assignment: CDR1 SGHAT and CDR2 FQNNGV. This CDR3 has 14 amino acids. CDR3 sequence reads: CASSFRGYQETQYF. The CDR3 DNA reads TGTGCCAGCAGCTTTAGGGGGTACCAAGAGACCCAGTACTTC.

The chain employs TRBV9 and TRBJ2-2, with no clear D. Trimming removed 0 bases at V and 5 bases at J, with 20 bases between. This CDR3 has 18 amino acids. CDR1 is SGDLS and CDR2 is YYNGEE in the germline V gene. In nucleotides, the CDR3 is TGTGCCAGCAGCGTAGAGGCCCGTTTGAGGATGGTGACCGGGGAGCTGTTTTTT. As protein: CASSVEARLRMVTGELFF.

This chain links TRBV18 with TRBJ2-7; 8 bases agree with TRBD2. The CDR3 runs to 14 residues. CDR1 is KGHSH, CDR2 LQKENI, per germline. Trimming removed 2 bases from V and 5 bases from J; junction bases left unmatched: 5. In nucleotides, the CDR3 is TGTGCCAGCTCACCAACGGCGGGGGGTGACGAGCAGTACTTC. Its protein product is CASSPTAGGDEQYF.

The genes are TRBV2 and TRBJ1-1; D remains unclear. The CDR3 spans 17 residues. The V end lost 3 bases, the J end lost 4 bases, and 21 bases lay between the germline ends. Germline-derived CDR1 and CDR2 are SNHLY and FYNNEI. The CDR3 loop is CASSDQSSPLTSTEAFF. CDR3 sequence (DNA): TGTGCCAGCAGTGACCAGTCGTCCCCCCTAACGAGCACTGAAGCTTTCTTT.

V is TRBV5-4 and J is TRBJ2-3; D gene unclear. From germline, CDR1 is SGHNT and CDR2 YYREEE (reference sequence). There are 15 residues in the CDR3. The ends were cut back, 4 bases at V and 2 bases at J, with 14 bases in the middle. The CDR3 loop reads CASSKPRPDTDTQYF. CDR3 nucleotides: TGTGCCAGCAGCAAGCCCCGGCCAGACACAGATACGCAGTATTTT.

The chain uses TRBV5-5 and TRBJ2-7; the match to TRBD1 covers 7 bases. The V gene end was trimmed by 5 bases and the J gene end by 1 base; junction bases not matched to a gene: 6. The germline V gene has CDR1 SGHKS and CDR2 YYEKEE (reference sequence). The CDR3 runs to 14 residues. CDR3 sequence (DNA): TGTGCCAGCAGTTCTCCGGGACAGTCCTACGAGCAGTACTTC. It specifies CASSSPGQSYEQYF.

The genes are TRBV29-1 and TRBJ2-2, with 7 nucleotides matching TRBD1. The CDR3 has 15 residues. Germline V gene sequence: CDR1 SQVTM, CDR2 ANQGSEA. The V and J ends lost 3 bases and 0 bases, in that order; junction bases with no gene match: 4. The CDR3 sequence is CSVDDRASNTGELFF. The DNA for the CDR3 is TGCAGCGTTGATGACAGGGCCTCGAACACCGGGGAGCTGTTTTTT.

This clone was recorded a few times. The CDR3 DNA follows: TGTGCCAGCAGTCCCCGGGACAGGGGGAAAGGTCAGCCCCAGCATTTT. It codes for CASSPRDRGKGQPQHF. V usage is TRBV27 and J usage is TRBJ1-5, with 11 bases lining up with TRBD1. There are 16 residues in the CDR3. The germline gives CDR1 MNHEY, CDR2 SMNVEV (reference sequence). V was pared by 5 bases and J by 6 bases, with 9 bases of the junction left unmatched.

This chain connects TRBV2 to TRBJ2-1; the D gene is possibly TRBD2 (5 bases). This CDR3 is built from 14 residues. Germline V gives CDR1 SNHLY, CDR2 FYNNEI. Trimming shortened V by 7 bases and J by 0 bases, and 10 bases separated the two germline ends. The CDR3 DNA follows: TGTGCCAGCACGCCTAGCAGCTCCTACAATGAGCAGTTCTTC. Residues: CASTPSSSYNEQFF. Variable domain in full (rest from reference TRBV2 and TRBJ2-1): EPEVTQTPSHQVTQMGQEVILRCVPISNHLYFYWYRQILGQKVEFLVSFYNNEISEKSEIFDDQFSVERPDGSNFTLKIRSTKLEDSAMYFCASTPSSSYNEQFFGPGTRLTVL.

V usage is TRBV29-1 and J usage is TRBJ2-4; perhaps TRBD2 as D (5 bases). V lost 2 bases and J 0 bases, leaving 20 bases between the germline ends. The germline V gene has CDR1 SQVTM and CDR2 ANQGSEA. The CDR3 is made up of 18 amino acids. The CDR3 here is CSVESGSRWTLAKNIQYF. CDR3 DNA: TGCAGCGTTGAAAGTGGGTCCCGTTGGACTTTAGCCAAAAACATTCAGTACTTC.

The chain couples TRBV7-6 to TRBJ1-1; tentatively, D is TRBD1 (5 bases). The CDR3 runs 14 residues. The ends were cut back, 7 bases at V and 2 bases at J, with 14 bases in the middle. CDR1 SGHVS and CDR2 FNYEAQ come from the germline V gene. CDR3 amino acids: CASTLGPGNTEAFF. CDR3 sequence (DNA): TGTGCCAGCACATTGGGACCGGGAAACACTGAAGCTTTCTTT.

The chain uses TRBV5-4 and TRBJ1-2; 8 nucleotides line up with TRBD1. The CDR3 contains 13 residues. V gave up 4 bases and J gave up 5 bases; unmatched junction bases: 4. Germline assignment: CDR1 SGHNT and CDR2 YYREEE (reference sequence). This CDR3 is CASSPGQGYGYTF. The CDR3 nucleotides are TGTGCCAGCAGCCCAGGACAGGGTTATGGCTACACCTTC. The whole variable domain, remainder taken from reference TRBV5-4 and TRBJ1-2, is ETGVTQSPTHLIKTRGQQVTLRCSSQSGHNTVSWYQQALGQGPQFIFQYYREEENGRGNFPPRFSGLQFPNYSSELNVNALELDDSALYLCASSPGQGYGYTFGSGTRLTVV.